A single sample gave rise to the 19 T cell receptor beta chains below, sequenced in a study of OX40 agonist ivuxolimab in advanced cancers. Clones were sequenced by immunoSEQ multiplex PCR, and TCRdb holds only the in-frame ones, with some missing. The repertoire has 50,000 to 70,000 clones, 87% of them found once; the top ten carry around 0.76%. Sequences were derived from CD4+ or CD8+ T cells sorted from blood, sampled in a trial of the OX40 agonist ivuxolimab. Receptors were obtained from an adult with an advanced solid tumor such as melanoma, head and neck, liver or kidney cancer.

The genes are TRBV6-6 and TRBJ1-6; D may be TRBD1 (5 bases). Germline V lookup: CDR1 MNHNY, CDR2 SVGAGI (reference sequence). V was cut by 8 bases and J by 7 bases, with 15 bases left in between. The CDR3 runs to 14 residues. CDR3 in amino acids: CASLKGQENSPLHF. In DNA, the CDR3 is TGTGCCAGCCTTAAGGGGCAGGAAAATTCACCCCTCCACTTT.

This chain uses TRBV11-2 with TRBJ1-1; the D gene is possibly TRBD1 (6 bases). The CDR3 consists of 15 residues. Germline V gives CDR1 SGHAT, CDR2 FQNNGV. Trimming removed 3 bases from V and 2 bases from J, with 13 bases in between. CDR3 sequence (DNA): TGTGCCAGCAGCTTGGCCGGGGGCCGAAACACTGAAGCTTTCTTT. Translated: CASSLAGGRNTEAFF.

This clone is a singleton in its sample. The genes are TRBV9 and TRBJ1-2; 8 bases fit TRBD1. Germline trimming cut 0 bases from V and 7 bases from J; bases unmatched to any gene: 8. Germline CDR1 is SGDLS and CDR2 is YYNGEE. The CDR3 is 15 residues long. CDR3 sequence: CASSVDQGALFGYTF. CDR3 coding DNA: TGTGCCAGCAGCGTAGATCAGGGGGCGCTTTTTGGCTACACCTTC. The full variable domain, completed using reference TRBV9 and TRBJ1-2, is DSGVTQTPKHLITATGQRVTLRCSPRSGDLSVYWYQQSLDQGLQFLIQYYNGEERAKGNILERFSAQQFPDLHSELNLSSLELGDSALYFCASSVDQGALFGYTFGSGTRLTVV.

V gene TRBV2 combines with J gene TRBJ1-1; 7 bases map to TRBD1. CDR1 and CDR2 from the germline V gene are SNHLY and FYNNEI. This CDR3 has 14 amino acids. V dropped 9 bases and J dropped 4; count of bases not matched to a gene: 11. CDR3 DNA: TGTGCCAGTTTAACAGGGGAAGTAAGCACTGAAGCTTTCTTT. It specifies CASLTGEVSTEAFF. Complete variable domain (other parts from reference TRBV2 and TRBJ1-1): EPEVTQTPSHQVTQMGQEVILRCVPISNHLYFYWYRQILGQKVEFLVSFYNNEISEKSEIFDDQFSVERPDGSNFTLKIRSTKLEDSAMYFCASLTGEVSTEAFFGQGTRLTVV.

The rearrangement links TRBV4-2 to TRBJ1-1; possibly TRBD1 for D (6 bases). Germline lookup yields CDR1 LGHNA and CDR2 YNFKEQ. V lost 4 bases and J 1 base, leaving 16 bases between the germline ends. This CDR3 contains 16 residues. The CDR3 reads CASSPLGPGENTEAFF. The DNA of the CDR3 is TGTGCCAGCAGCCCCCTGGGGCCAGGGGAGAACACTGAAGCTTTCTTT.

The chain uses TRBV6-5 and TRBJ1-6; possibly TRBD1 for D (6 bases). V lost 4 bases and J lost 7, with 14 bases in between. Germline CDR1 and CDR2: MNHEY and SVGAGI. The CDR3 contains 15 residues. CDR3 in DNA: TGTGCCAGCAGTTCCGCGGGACAAGGAAATTCACCCCTCCACTTT. Translating it yields CASSSAGQGNSPLHF.

The V and J genes are TRBV2 and TRBJ1-3, with TRBD1 as a possible D gene (6 bases). The CDR3 length is 13 residues. Germline lookup yields CDR1 SNHLY and CDR2 FYNNEI. Trimming left V 4 bases short and J 5 bases short, with 9 bases between. The CDR3 protein is CASSATGRNTIYF. The CDR3, as DNA: TGTGCCAGCAGTGCCACAGGGAGAAACACCATATATTTT. Supplemented by reference TRBV2 and TRBJ1-3, the full variable domain reads EPEVTQTPSHQVTQMGQEVILRCVPISNHLYFYWYRQILGQKVEFLVSFYNNEISEKSEIFDDQFSVERPDGSNFTLKIRSTKLEDSAMYFCASSATGRNTIYFGEGSWLTVV.

The chain uses TRBV4-1 and TRBJ2-1; D perhaps matches TRBD2 (7 bases). Germline V gene data show CDR1 as MGHRA and CDR2 as YSYEKL. V lost 4 bases to trimming and J lost 3 bases, with 13 bases between them. This CDR3 region has 15 residues. The CDR3 here is CASSLQGGGYNEQFF. As DNA, the CDR3 is TGCGCCAGCAGCCTACAGGGAGGGGGCTACAATGAGCAGTTCTTC.

The chain is built from TRBV10-2 and TRBJ1-5, with 7 nucleotides matching TRBD1. Germline-derived CDR1 and CDR2 are WSHSY and SAAADI. J was trimmed by 5 bases and V by 4 bases; bases with no gene match: 5. The CDR3 runs 14 residues. The CDR3 here is CASSGRQGHQPQHF. CDR3 nucleotides: TGCGCCAGCAGTGGGAGACAGGGTCATCAGCCCCAGCATTTT.

The chain employs TRBV30 and TRBJ1-2; 7 positions match TRBD1. V was clipped by 2 bases and J by 5 bases; unmatched bases: 5. The CDR3 has 13 amino acids. CDR1 is GTSNPN, CDR2 SVGIG, per germline (reference sequence). CDR3 amino acids: CAWSTTGQYGYTF. The CDR3 nucleotides read TGTGCCTGGAGTACGACAGGGCAATATGGCTACACCTTC. Full variable domain (outside the CDR3, taken from reference TRBV30 and TRBJ1-2): SQTIHQWPATLVQPVGSPLSLECTVEGTSNPNLYWYRQAAGRGLQLLFYSVGIGQISSEVPQNLSASRPQDRQFILSSKKLLLSDSGFYLCAWSTTGQYGYTFGSGTRLTVV.

The V gene is TRBV10-3, the J gene TRBJ1-5; TRBD1 aligns across 8 bases. Germline CDR1 reads ENHRY; CDR2 reads SYGVKD. V shed 6 bases and J 6 bases; nucleotides not matched to a gene: 7. The CDR3 totals 14 residues. CDR3 nucleotides: TGTGCCATCAGCACGGGACAGGTTGGTCAGCCCCAGCATTTT. It specifies CAISTGQVGQPQHF.

The gene calls are TRBV28 and TRBJ1-1; D remains ambiguous. This CDR3 has 14 residues. Germline V gives CDR1 MDHEN, CDR2 SYDVKM. V gave up 3 bases and J gave up 0 bases, with 8 bases separating them. CDR3 DNA sequence: TGTGCCAGCAGTTTGTGGGAACTGAACACTGAAGCTTTCTTT. Amino acid sequence: CASSLWELNTEAFF.

The rearrangement joins TRBV11-2 to TRBJ1-4; D perhaps matches TRBD1 (5 bases). Trimming cost V 5 bases and J 4 bases, with 14 bases left between them. Germline CDR1 and CDR2: SGHAT and FQNNGV. This CDR3 has 15 residues. CDR3 nucleotide sequence: TGTGCCAGCAGCAACTCGGGACCGAGTAATGAAAAACTGTTTTTT. Protein product: CASSNSGPSNEKLFF.

The rearrangement joins TRBV7-2 to TRBJ2-3; 10 positions agree with TRBD2. The CDR3 is 18 residues long. Germline values: CDR1 SGHTA, CDR2 FQGNSA. Trimming cost V 4 bases and J 3 bases; bases outside gene matches: 13. The CDR3 loop reads CASSYLGGIAGGTDTQYF. DNA for the CDR3: TGTGCCAGCAGCTATCTTGGGGGAATAGCGGGAGGAACAGATACGCAGTATTTT.

This chain uses TRBV6-6 with TRBJ1-5; D remains unclear. Germline CDR1 MNHNY, CDR2 SVGAGI (reference sequence). The CDR3 has 14 residues. V was cut by 4 bases and J by 1 base, with 8 bases left in between. The CDR3 protein is CASSLGFSNQPQHF. The CDR3 region has the DNA TGTGCCAGCAGTTTGGGGTTCAGCAATCAGCCCCAGCATTTT.

This rearrangement joins TRBV27 to TRBJ1-3; D is possibly TRBD1 (5 bases). The germline V gene encodes CDR1 MNHEY and CDR2 SMNVEV (reference sequence). CDR3 length equals 14 residues. V lost 2 bases, J lost 6 bases, and 11 bases lay in between. CDR3 DNA: TGTGCCAGCAGTTTAGGCCCCGGGGCAAACACCATATATTTT. Protein sequence: CASSLGPGANTIYF.

The chain joins TRBV10-3 to TRBJ1-2; D unclear. Trimming shortened V by 2 bases and J by 2 bases, and 6 bases separated the two germline ends. The germline V gene has CDR1 ENHRY and CDR2 SYGVKD. The CDR3 has 13 amino acids. CDR3 amino acids: CAISERGNYGYTF. In DNA, the CDR3 is TGTGCCATCAGTGAGCGAGGGAACTATGGCTACACCTTC.

This sequence joins TRBV18 and TRBJ2-7; 7 positions match TRBD1. Germline V lookup: CDR1 KGHSH, CDR2 LQKENI. The CDR3 consists of 16 residues. Trimming took 5 bases from V and 3 from J; bases not matched to a gene: 13. The CDR3 nucleotides read TGTGCCAGCTCAAATGACAGGGCCGCGTCGGGCTACGAGCAGTACTTC. Translation: CASSNDRAASGYEQYF.

This clone was seen only a few times. The chain is built from TRBV6-6 and TRBJ1-5; a possible D gene is TRBD1 (6 bases). The CDR3 is 14 amino acids. V lost 3 bases and J lost 4, with 10 bases in between. Germline lookup yields CDR1 MNHNY and CDR2 SVGAGI (reference sequence). The CDR3 loop reads CASSYDRMNQPQHF. The CDR3 DNA sequence: TGTGCCAGCAGTTATGACAGGATGAATCAGCCCCAGCATTTT.